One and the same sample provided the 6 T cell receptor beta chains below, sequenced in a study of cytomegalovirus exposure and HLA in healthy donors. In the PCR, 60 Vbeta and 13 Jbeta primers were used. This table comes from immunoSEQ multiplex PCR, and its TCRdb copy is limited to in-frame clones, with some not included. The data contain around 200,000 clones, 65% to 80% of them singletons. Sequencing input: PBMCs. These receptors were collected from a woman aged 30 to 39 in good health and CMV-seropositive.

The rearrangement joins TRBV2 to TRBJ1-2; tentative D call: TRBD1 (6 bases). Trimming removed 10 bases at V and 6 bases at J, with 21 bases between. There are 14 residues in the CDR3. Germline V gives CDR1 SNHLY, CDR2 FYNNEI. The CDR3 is CATNKGDRFDGYTF. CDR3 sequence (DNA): TGTGCCACGAATAAGGGGGATCGATTTGATGGCTACACCTTC. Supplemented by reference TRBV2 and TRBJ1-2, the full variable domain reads EPEVTQTPSHQVTQMGQEVILRCVPISNHLYFYWYRQILGQKVEFLVSFYNNEISEKSEIFDDQFSVERPDGSNFTLKIRSTKLEDSAMYFCATNKGDRFDGYTFGSGTRLTVV.

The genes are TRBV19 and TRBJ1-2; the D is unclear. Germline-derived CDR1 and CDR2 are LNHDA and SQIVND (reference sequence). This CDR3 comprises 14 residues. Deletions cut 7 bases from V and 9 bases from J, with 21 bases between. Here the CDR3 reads CASTTPGGIDRYTF. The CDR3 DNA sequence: TGTGCCAGTACGACCCCTGGCGGGATCGATCGCTACACCTTC.

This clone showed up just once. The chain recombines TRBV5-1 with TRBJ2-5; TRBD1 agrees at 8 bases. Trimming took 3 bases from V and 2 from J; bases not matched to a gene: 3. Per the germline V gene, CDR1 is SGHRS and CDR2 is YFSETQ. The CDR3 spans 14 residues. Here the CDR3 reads CASSWGTGQETQYF. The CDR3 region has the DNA TGCGCCAGCAGCTGGGGGACAGGACAAGAGACCCAGTACTTC.

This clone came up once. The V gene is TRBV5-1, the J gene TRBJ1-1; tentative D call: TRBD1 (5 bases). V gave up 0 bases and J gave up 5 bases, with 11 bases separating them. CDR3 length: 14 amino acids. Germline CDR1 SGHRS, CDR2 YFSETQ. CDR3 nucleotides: TGCGCCAGCAGCTTGGAAGACAGTGGGACTGAAGCTTTCTTT. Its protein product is CASSLEDSGTEAFF. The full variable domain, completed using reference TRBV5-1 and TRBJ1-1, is KAGVTQTPRYLIKTRGQQVTLSCSPISGHRSVSWYQQTPGQGLQFLFEYFSETQRNKGNFPGRFSGRQFSNSRSEMNVSTLELGDSALYLCASSLEDSGTEAFFGQGTRLTVV.

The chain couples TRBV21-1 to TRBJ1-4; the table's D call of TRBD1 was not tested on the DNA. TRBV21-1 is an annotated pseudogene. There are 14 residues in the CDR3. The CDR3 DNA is TGTGCCAGCCCCGAGGGACAGGGTAATGAAAAACTGTTTTTT. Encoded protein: CASPEGQGNEKLFF.

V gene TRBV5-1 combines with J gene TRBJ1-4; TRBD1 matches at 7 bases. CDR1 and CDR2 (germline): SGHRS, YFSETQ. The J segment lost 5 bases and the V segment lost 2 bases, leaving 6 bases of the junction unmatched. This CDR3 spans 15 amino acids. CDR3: CASSLVGTDNEKLFF. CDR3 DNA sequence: TGCGCCAGCAGCTTAGTTGGGACAGACAATGAAAAACTGTTTTTT.